This T cell receptor (beta chain) was sequenced for a study of blood T cell repertoires in COVID-19. Study background: PBMCs, B-cell-depleted T cells, or T cells provided the cDNA or gDNA that made up the material.

In the study's own analysis: Quantification of nucleated cells was approximated via reference gene primer amplification. The table came from immunoSEQ multiplex PCR; TCRdb's copy has only in-frame clones and leaves some out. V and J calls and clone size follow that table, whereas D and trimming were derived from the DNA. The profile shows about 89,000 clones, over 70% of them singletons. With 6 bases removed from V and 2 bases from J, the gap between germline ends came to 10 bases. CDR1 is MDHEN, CDR2 SYDVKM, per germline. The CDR3 has 13 residues. This clone has a single count. The rearrangement links TRBV28 to TRBJ1-2; no firm D call. The sequencing sample was made of peripheral blood. This clonotype was sampled from a woman older than 75 with acute or convalescent COVID-19. This CDR3 is CASRRTQNYGYTF. The CDR3 coding sequence is TGTGCCAGCAGGCGGACTCAGAACTATGGCTACACCTTC.